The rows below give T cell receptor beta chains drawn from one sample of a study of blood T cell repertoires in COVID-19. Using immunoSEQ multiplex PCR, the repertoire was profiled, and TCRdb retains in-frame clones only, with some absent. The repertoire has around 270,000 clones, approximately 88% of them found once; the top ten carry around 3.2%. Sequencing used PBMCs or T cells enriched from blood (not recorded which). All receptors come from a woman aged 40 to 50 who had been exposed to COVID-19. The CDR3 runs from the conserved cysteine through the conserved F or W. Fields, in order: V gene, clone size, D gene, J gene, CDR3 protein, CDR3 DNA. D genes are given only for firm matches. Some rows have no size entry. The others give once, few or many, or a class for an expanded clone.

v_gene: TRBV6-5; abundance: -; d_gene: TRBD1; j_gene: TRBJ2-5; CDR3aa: CASSWGQGVQETQYF; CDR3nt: TGTGCCAGCAGTTGGGGACAGGGAGTCCAAGAGACCCAGTACTTC
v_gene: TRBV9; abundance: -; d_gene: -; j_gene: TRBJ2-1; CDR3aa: CASSVDAGSYNEQFF; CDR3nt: TGTGCCAGCAGCGTAGATGCGGGCTCCTACAATGAGCAGTTCTTC
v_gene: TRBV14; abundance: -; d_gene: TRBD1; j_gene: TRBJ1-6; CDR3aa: CASSQGQGNSSPLHF; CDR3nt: TGTGCCAGCAGCCAAGGACAGGGGAACAGCTCACCCCTCCACTTT
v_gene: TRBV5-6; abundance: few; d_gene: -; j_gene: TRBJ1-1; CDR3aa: CASSFLNTEAFF; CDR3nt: TGTGCCAGCAGTTTCCTAAACACTGAAGCTTTCTTT
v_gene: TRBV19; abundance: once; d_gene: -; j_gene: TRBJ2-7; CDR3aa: CASSYSTGVYEQYF; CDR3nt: TGTGCCAGTAGTTACTCGACAGGTGTTTACGAGCAGTACTTC
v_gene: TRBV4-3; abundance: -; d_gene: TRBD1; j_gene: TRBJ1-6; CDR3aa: CASSQGLGQGNSPLHF; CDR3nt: TGCGCCAGCAGCCAAGGGCTTGGACAGGGTAATTCACCCCTCCACTTT
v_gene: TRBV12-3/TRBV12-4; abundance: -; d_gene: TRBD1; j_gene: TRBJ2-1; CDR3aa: CASSFNRGQGQFF; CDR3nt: TGTGCCAGCAGTTTTAATCGGGGACAGGGGCAGTTCTTC
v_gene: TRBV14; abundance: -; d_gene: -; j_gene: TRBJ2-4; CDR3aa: CASSQWGSQAKNIQYF; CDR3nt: TGTGCCAGCAGCCAATGGGGCAGCCAAGCCAAAAACATTCAGTACTTC
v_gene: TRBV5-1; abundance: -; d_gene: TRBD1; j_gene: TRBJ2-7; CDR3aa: CASSLGTGPGEQYF; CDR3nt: TGCGCCAGCAGCTTGGGGACAGGACCGGGCGAGCAGTACTTC
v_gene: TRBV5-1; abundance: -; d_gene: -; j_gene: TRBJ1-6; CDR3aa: CASSLEISNSPLHF; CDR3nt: TGTGCCAGCAGCTTGGAGATTAGTAATTCACCCCTCCACTTT
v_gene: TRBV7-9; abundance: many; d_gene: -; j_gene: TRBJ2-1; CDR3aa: CATDGMRNEQFF; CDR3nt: TGTGCCACGGACGGGATGAGGAATGAGCAGTTCTTC
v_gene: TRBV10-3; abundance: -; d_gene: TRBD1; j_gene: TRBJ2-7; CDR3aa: CATLDRDREQYF; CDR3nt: TGTGCCACATTGGACAGGGACCGGGAGCAGTACTTC
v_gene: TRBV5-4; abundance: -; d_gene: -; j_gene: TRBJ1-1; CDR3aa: CASSPEPNTEAFF; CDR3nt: TGTGCCAGCAGCCCAGAACCCAACACTGAAGCTTTCTTT
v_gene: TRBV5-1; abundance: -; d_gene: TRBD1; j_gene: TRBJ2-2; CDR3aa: CASRTGLAGELFF; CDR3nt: TGTGCCAGCAGGACAGGGTTAGCCGGGGAGCTGTTTTTT
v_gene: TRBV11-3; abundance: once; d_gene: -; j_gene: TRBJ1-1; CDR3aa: CASRFRVNTEAFF; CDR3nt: TGTGCCAGCCGCTTCAGGGTGAACACTGAAGCTTTCTTT
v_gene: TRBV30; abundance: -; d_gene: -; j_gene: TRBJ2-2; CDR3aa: CARSRGGNTGELFF; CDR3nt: TGTGCCAGATCGAGGGGGGGAAACACCGGGGAGCTGTTTTTT
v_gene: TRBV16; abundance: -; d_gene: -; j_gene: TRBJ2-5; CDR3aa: CASSQSWGSMQETQYF; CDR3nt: TGTGCCAGCAGCCAATCTTGGGGCAGCATGCAAGAGACCCAGTACTTC
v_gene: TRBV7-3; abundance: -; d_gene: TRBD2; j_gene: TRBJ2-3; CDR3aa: CASSLSGSRTDTQYF; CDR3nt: TGTGCCAGCAGCCTTAGCGGGAGTCGTACAGATACGCAGTATTTT
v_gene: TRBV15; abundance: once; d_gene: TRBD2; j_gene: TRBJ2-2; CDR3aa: CATSSLLAENTGELFF; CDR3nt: TGTGCCACCAGCAGCCTACTAGCGGAGAACACCGGGGAGCTGTTTTTT
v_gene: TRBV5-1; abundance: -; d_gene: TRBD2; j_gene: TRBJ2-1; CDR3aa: CASRTGLAGVWSYNEQFF; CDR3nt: TGTGCCAGCAGAACGGGACTAGCGGGAGTTTGGTCCTACAATGAGCAGTTCTTC
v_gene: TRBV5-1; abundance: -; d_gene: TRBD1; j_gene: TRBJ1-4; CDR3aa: CASRQGAPPYEKLFF; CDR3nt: TGCGCCAGCAGACAGGGGGCGCCTCCGTATGAAAAACTGTTTTTT
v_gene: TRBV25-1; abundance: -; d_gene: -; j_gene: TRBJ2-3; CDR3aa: CASSDLGSGHPDTQYF; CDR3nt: TGTGCCAGCAGTGATTTAGGGTCAGGGCACCCAGATACGCAGTATTTT
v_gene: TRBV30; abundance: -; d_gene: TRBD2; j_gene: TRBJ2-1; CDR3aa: CAWTAGTSASLLPYNEQFF; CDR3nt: TGTGCCTGGACCGCCGGGACTAGCGCTTCCCTGCTACCTTACAATGAGCAGTTCTTC